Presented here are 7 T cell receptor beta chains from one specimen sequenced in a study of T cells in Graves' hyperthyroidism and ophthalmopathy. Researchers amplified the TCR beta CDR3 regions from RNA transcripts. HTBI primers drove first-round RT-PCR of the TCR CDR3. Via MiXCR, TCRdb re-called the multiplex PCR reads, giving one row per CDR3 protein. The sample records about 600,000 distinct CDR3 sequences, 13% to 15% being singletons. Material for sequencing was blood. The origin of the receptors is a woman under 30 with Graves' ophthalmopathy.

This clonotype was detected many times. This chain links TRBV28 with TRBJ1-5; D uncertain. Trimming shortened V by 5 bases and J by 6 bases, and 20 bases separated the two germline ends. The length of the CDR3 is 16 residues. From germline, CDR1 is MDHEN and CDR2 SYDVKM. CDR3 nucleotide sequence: TGTGCCAGCAGTCCCCTTGGGATGCCGCTTCGTCAGCCCCAGCATTTT. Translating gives CASSPLGMPLRQPQHF.

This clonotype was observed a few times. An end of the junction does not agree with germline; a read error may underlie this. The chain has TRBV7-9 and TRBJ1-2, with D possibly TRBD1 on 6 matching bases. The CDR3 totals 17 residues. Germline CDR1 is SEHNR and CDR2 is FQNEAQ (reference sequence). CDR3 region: CASSPRGGAQAKYGYTF. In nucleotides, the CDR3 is TGTGCCAGCAGCCCCAGGGGAGGGGCACAAGCTAAATATGGCTACACCTTC.

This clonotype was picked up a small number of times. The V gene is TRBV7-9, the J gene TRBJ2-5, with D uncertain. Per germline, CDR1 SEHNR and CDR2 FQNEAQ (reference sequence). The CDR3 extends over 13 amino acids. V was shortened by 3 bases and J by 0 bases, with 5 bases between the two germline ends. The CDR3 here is CASSLQNQETQYF. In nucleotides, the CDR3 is TGTGCCAGCAGCTTGCAGAACCAAGAGACCCAGTACTTC.

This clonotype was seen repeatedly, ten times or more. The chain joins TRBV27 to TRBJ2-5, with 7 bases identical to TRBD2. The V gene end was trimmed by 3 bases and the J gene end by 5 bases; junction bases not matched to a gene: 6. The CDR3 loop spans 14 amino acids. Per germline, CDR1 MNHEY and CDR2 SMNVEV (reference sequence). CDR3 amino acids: CASSLLGEGETQYF. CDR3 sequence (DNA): TGTGCCAGCAGTTTGCTTGGGGAGGGGGAGACCCAGTACTTC.

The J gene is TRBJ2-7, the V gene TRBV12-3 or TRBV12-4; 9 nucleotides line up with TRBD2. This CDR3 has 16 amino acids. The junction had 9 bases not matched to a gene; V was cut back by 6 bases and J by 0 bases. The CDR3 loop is CASSPSRGLASYEQYF. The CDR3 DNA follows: TGTGCCAGCAGCCCCTCCCGGGGACTAGCCTCCTACGAGCAGTACTTC.

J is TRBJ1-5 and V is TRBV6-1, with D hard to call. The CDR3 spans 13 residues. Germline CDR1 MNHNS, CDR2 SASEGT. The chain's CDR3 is CAPRDWVNQPQHF. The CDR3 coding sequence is TGTGCTCCGCGAGATTGGGTAAATCAGCCCCAGCATTTT.

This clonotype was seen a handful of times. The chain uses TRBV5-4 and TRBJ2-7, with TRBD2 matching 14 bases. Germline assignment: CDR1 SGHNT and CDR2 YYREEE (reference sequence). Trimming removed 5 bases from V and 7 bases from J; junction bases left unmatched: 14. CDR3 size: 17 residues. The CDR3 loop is CASRRTSGRTPVQEQYF. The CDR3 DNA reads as TGTGCCAGCAGAAGGACTAGCGGGAGGACCCCGGTGCAGGAGCAGTACTTC.